This TCR beta chain was sequenced during a study of T cells after somatic rescue of genetic block. Libraries were prepared by immunoSEQ multiplex PCR; TCRdb keeps only in-frame clonotypes and omits some of them. The sample gives approximately 14,000 clones, 65% to 85% of which show up once; more than 20% is in the top ten. The sample comprised peripheral blood mononuclear cells (PBMCs). The sequence was obtained from a boy under 18.

CDR3 residues: CASRDEQYF. The CDR3 coding sequence is TGTGCCAGCAGAGACGAGCAGTACTTC. This chain joins TRBV27 and TRBJ2-7; D not certain. The CDR3 is made up of 9 amino acids. Germline V lookup: CDR1 MNHEY, CDR2 SMNVEV (reference sequence). V was clipped by 6 bases and J by 5 bases, with 2 bases between them.